This TCR beta chain was recovered during a study of blood T cell repertoires in COVID-19. Study in general: In each case, the material was cDNA or gDNA derived from T cells, B-cell-depleted T cells, or PBMCs.

Per the authors' pipeline: Scientists estimated how many nucleated cells there were by amplifying reference gene primers. TCRdb's table, derived via immunoSEQ multiplex PCR, lists solely in-frame clones and lacks some. V and J calls and clone size are given by that table; D and trimming were obtained from the DNA. The sample has 90,000 to 150,000 clones, around 86% seen once. This receptor was identified in an elderly man with acute or convalescent COVID-19. The sequenced sample consisted of peripheral blood.

In DNA form, the CDR3 reads TGTGCCATCAGTACGTCGACCGGGACAGCCTACGAGCAGTACTTC. Residues: CAISTSTGTAYEQYF. The genes are TRBV10-3 and TRBJ2-7, with 7 positions matching TRBD1. Per germline, CDR1 ENHRY and CDR2 SYGVKD. The V and J ends lost 5 bases and 2 bases, in that order; junction bases with no gene match: 9. The CDR3 length is 15 residues.